What follows are 11 T cell receptor beta chains derived from one specimen sequenced in a study of beta chain features in type 1 diabetes. Study-wide results and limits: When Type 1 diabetes patients were examined, their TCRB CDR3s proved moderately but significantly shorter in all four CD4+ subsets.

Reverse transcription of all isolated RNA meant that expressed TCRB transcripts were sequenced. TCRdb keeps only in-frame clones here, not all; method: immunoSEQ multiplex PCR. The sample has a few hundred thousand clones; around 16% are singletons. Their antigens remain unidentified. Sequencing was done on a sample of naive CD4+ T cells from blood. These receptors originate from a man aged 30 to 45 with type 1 diabetes.

This clone was seen only a few times. This chain joins TRBV29-1 and TRBJ2-1; TRBD2 might be the D (6 bases). The CDR3 spans 15 residues. In germline, CDR1 is SQVTM, CDR2 ANQGSEA. The V and J ends lost 3 bases and 0 bases respectively, with 12 bases between them. This CDR3 is CSVEDGGYSYNEQFF. The CDR3 DNA sequence: TGCAGCGTTGAGGACGGGGGATACTCCTACAATGAGCAGTTCTTC.

In this sample, this clone turned up a few times. The chain is built from TRBV4-3 and TRBJ2-7; 7 positions agree with TRBD1. Germline V gives CDR1 LGHNA, CDR2 YSLEER. The CDR3 covers 16 residues. V lost 1 base, J lost 2 bases, and 8 bases stayed unmatched. CDR3 amino acids: CASSQGLTGSPYEQYF. As DNA, the CDR3 is TGCGCCAGCAGCCAAGGTCTGACAGGGAGCCCCTACGAGCAGTACTTC.

The chain links TRBV11-1 to TRBJ2-5; D is ambiguous. This CDR3 is 14 amino acids long. Germline V CDR1 and CDR2: SGHAT, FQDESV (reference sequence). Trimming took 2 bases from V and 0 from J, leaving 7 bases between them. The CDR3 DNA sequence: TGTGCCAGCAGCTTAACAACGTACCAAGAGACCCAGTACTTC. Its protein product is CASSLTTYQETQYF.

This clone was counted between two and nine times. CDR3 sequence (DNA): TGTGCCAGCAGCTTCCTACCAGAAGGGGGAAACACAGATACGCAGTATTTT. This encodes CASSFLPEGGNTDTQYF. The gene calls are TRBV7-8 and TRBJ2-3; tentative D call: TRBD1 (6 bases). V was cut by 3 bases and J by 2 bases, with 18 bases left in between. Germline CDR1 reads SGHVS; CDR2 reads FQNEAQ. The CDR3 runs 17 residues.

V gene TRBV2 combines with J gene TRBJ2-4; D not resolved. The CDR3 covers 13 residues. The germline V and J ends were trimmed by 1 base and 5 bases, with 6 bases remaining between them. Germline V gene lookup returns CDR1 SNHLY and CDR2 FYNNEI. The chain's CDR3 is CASSEERQNIQYF. The CDR3 coding sequence is TGTGCCAGCAGTGAAGAGCGCCAAAACATTCAGTACTTC.

There are a few counts of this clone. The CDR3 region is CASSSRLSTYEQYF. CDR3 nucleotides: TGTGCCAGCAGTTCGCGACTGTCAACCTACGAGCAGTACTTC. The chain combines TRBV27 with TRBJ2-7; D remains ambiguous. CDR1 is MNHEY and CDR2 is SMNVEV in the germline V gene (reference sequence). The CDR3 totals 14 residues. The germline V and J ends were trimmed by 4 bases and 2 bases, with 12 bases remaining between them.

With regard to this clone: Other DNA sequences within the sample encode an identical CDR3. V and J are TRBV29-1 and TRBJ1-1, with no clear D. Germline values: CDR1 SQVTM, CDR2 ANQGSEA. Trimming removed 1 base from V and 2 bases from J, with 8 bases in between. The CDR3 is 13 residues long. CDR3 sequence: CSVEGRQNTEAFF. As DNA, the CDR3 is TGCAGCGTTGAAGGCAGGCAAAACACTGAAGCTTTCTTT.

This clone was counted only a few times. The chain employs TRBV7-2 and TRBJ2-7; D remains ambiguous. From germline, CDR1 is SGHTA and CDR2 FQGNSA. V was pared by 4 bases and J by 4 bases, with 8 bases between. This CDR3 contains 12 residues. CDR3 residues: CASSSLGYEQYF. DNA of the CDR3: TGTGCCAGCAGCTCTCTCGGTTACGAGCAGTACTTC.

CDR3: CASSHLTGGRNEQYF. The CDR3 nucleotides are TGCGCCAGCAGCCACCTAACAGGGGGCAGGAACGAGCAGTACTTC. This chain joins TRBV4-1 and TRBJ2-5, with 9 bases that match TRBD1. The J call may be faulty, since TRBJ2-7 better matches the DNA end. The CDR3 is 15 amino acids. Germline V gene lookup returns CDR1 MGHRA and CDR2 YSYEKL.

This clone was counted a few times. V usage is TRBV14 and J usage is TRBJ2-5; 14 positions match TRBD2. With V trimmed by 2 bases and J by 5 bases, 10 bases remained unmatched. The CDR3 length is 18 residues. From germline, CDR1 is SGHDN and CDR2 FVKESK. The CDR3: CASSQPGLAGDVLETQYF. CDR3 in DNA: TGTGCCAGCAGCCAACCGGGACTAGCGGGAGACGTTTTGGAGACCCAGTACTTC.

This clone was seen a handful of times. The chain recombines TRBV29-1 with TRBJ2-1; D gene uncertain. The germline CDR1 and CDR2 sequences are SQVTM and ANQGSEA. The CDR3 consists of 11 residues. Trimming took off 8 bases at V and 5 bases at J, with 10 bases between the two ends. The CDR3: CSPRGDNEQFF. The DNA for the CDR3 is TGCAGCCCTCGTGGGGACAATGAGCAGTTCTTC.